The 18 T cell receptor beta chains below were found in one sample sequenced in a study of blood T cell repertoires in COVID-19. Only in-frame clones appear in the TCRdb table, and some are missing; sequencing was by immunoSEQ multiplex PCR. The table includes around 200,000 clones, about 90% detected once. Input material: peripheral blood. The source is a woman aged 60-75 years with COVID-19, enrolled during active disease.

V usage is TRBV24-1 and J usage is TRBJ1-1; perhaps TRBD1 as D (5 bases). This CDR3 has 15 residues. Trimming left V 2 bases short and J 1 base short, with 10 bases between. Germline lookup yields CDR1 KGHDR and CDR2 SFDVKD. The CDR3: CATSDSYQGNTEAFF. The CDR3 bases are TGTGCCACCAGTGATTCATATCAGGGGAACACTGAAGCTTTCTTT.

The genes are TRBV4-3 and TRBJ2-3; no reliable D call. V was trimmed by 1 base and J by 4 bases, leaving 15 bases between them. The CDR3 sequence is 16 residues long. CDR1 is LGHNA, CDR2 YSLEER, per germline. The CDR3 coding sequence is TGCGCCAGCAGCCAAGTCTCCACCCGAGGCGCAGATACGCAGTATTTT. It yields the protein CASSQVSTRGADTQYF.

The rearrangement joins TRBV5-1 to TRBJ1-4; 7 bases fit TRBD1. Germline V CDR1 and CDR2: SGHRS, YFSETQ. The CDR3 extends over 15 amino acids. V lost 3 bases and J lost 4; bases outside the gene matches: 6. CDR3: CASSYRGRGNEKLFF. Written as DNA, the CDR3 is TGCGCCAGCAGCTACAGGGGTCGTGGTAATGAAAAACTGTTTTTT.

There are many counts of this clone. The chain joins TRBV3-1 (or the pseudogene TRBV3-2) to TRBJ1-6; D is uncertain. The CDR3 sequence is 17 residues long. Trimming cost V 0 bases and J 0 bases, with 9 bases left between them. The germline V gene encodes CDR1 LGHDT and CDR2 YNNKEL (reference sequence). CDR3 in amino acids: CASSQDRPSSYNSPLHF. CDR3 in DNA: TGTGCCAGCAGCCAAGATCGACCTAGCTCCTATAATTCACCCCTCCACTTT.

The chain joins TRBV25-1 to TRBJ2-7; possibly TRBD1 for D (6 bases). The CDR3 totals 13 residues. In germline, CDR1 is MGHDK, CDR2 SYGVNS. Between the trimmed V and J ends, which lost 6 bases and 2 bases, there was a span of 11 bases. DNA of the CDR3: TGTGCCAGCAGCAGGGGTTTCCCCTACGAGCAGTACTTC. Its protein product is CASSRGFPYEQYF.

In this sample, this clone turned up a few times. The chain combines TRBV9 with TRBJ2-7; D is perhaps TRBD1 (5 bases). Germline CDR1 SGDLS, CDR2 YYNGEE. The CDR3 is 13 amino acids. The V and J ends lost 0 bases and 5 bases respectively, with 9 bases between them. CDR3 DNA sequence: TGTGCCAGCAGCGTAGGGGGCAGGGACGAGCAGTACTTC. The encoded protein is CASSVGGRDEQYF. Together with reference TRBV9 and TRBJ2-7, the CDR3 gives the full variable domain: DSGVTQTPKHLITATGQRVTLRCSPRSGDLSVYWYQQSLDQGLQFLIQYYNGEERAKGNILERFSAQQFPDLHSELNLSSLELGDSALYFCASSVGGRDEQYFGPGTRLTVT.

A single count supports this clone. The chain recombines TRBV3-1 (or the pseudogene TRBV3-2) with TRBJ2-4; D unresolved. The germline V and J ends were trimmed by 4 bases and 4 bases, with 8 bases remaining between them. The CDR3 has 13 amino acids. Germline CDR1 LGHDT, CDR2 YNNKEL (reference sequence). The CDR3 loop is CASSPNNKNIQYF. In DNA, the CDR3 is TGTGCCAGCAGCCCGAACAATAAAAACATTCAGTACTTC.

V usage is TRBV7-2 and J usage is TRBJ1-1; D uncertain. The V gene lost 5 bases and the J gene lost 3 bases, with 4 bases spanning the gap. In germline, CDR1 is SGHTA, CDR2 FQGNSA. The CDR3 sequence is 11 residues long. Written as DNA, the CDR3 is TGTGCCAGCAGCCAATACACTGAAGCTTTCTTT. Encoded protein: CASSQYTEAFF.

The CDR3 DNA reads TGTGCCAGCAGTTTATGGGGGGAGGTGGGCTACGAGCAGTACTTC. Its protein product is CASSLWGEVGYEQYF. The rearrangement joins TRBV28 to TRBJ2-7; TRBD2 is a possible D gene (6 bases). Deletions cut 0 bases from V and 3 bases from J, with 12 bases between. Germline CDR1 is MDHEN and CDR2 is SYDVKM. This CDR3 region has 15 residues.

The rearrangement uses TRBV9 and TRBJ1-2, with a weak D call TRBD1 (5 bases). The germline gives CDR1 SGDLS, CDR2 YYNGEE. V lost 0 bases, J lost 2 bases, and 8 bases lay in between. The CDR3 is 14 residues long. The CDR3 protein is CASSVDWGNYGYTF. CDR3 in DNA: TGTGCCAGCAGCGTAGACTGGGGCAACTATGGCTACACCTTC.

The chain combines TRBV24-1 with TRBJ2-3; D perhaps matches TRBD1 (6 bases). V was cut by 9 bases and J by 6 bases, with 15 bases left in between. The CDR3 consists of 13 residues. CDR1 and CDR2 (germline): KGHDR, SFDVKD. The DNA of the CDR3 is TGTGCCACCGGGGTACAGGGAATGGATACGCAGTATTTT. It specifies CATGVQGMDTQYF.

The rearrangement links TRBV4-1 to TRBJ1-5; maybe TRBD1 (5 bases). Germline lookup yields CDR1 MGHRA and CDR2 YSYEKL. CDR3 length: 15 amino acids. V lost 1 base to trimming and J lost 4 bases, with 11 bases between them. CDR3: CASSQGTIWNQPQHF. DNA for the CDR3: TGCGCCAGCAGCCAAGGGACAATTTGGAATCAGCCCCAGCATTTT.

V is TRBV11-3 and J is TRBJ1-1; 10 positions agree with TRBD1. CDR3 size: 16 residues. From germline, CDR1 is SGHNT and CDR2 YENEEA. Unmatched junction bases numbered 8, after V lost 5 bases and J lost 2 bases. The CDR3: CASSPKTGGGNTEAFF. The DNA of the CDR3 is TGTGCCAGCAGCCCGAAGACAGGGGGCGGAAACACTGAAGCTTTCTTT.

The V and J genes are TRBV30 and TRBJ2-3; 7 nucleotides line up with TRBD1. CDR1 is GTSNPN, CDR2 SVGIG, per germline (reference sequence). V trimming: 2 bases; J trimming: 2 bases; junction bases outside the gene matches: 4. There are 14 residues in the CDR3. CDR3 amino acids: CAWSRDRFTDTQYF. The CDR3 bases are TGTGCCTGGAGTAGGGACAGATTCACAGATACGCAGTATTTT.

The V call is TRBV28, the J call TRBJ1-2; 7 bases are a match to TRBD1. Germline V gives CDR1 MDHEN, CDR2 SYDVKM. V trimming: 0 bases; J trimming: 2 bases; junction bases outside the gene matches: 0. The CDR3 length is 14 residues. CDR3 amino acids: CASSLWGQNYGYTF. CDR3 in DNA: TGTGCCAGCAGTTTATGGGGACAGAACTATGGCTACACCTTC.

The gene calls are TRBV6-2 or TRBV6-3 and TRBJ1-6; TRBD1 aligns across 9 bases. The CDR3 spans 14 residues. The junction had 3 bases not matched to a gene; V was cut back by 2 bases and J by 10 bases. Germline V gene data show CDR1 as MNHEY and CDR2 as SVGEGT. CDR3 in DNA: TGTGCCAGCAGTTACCAGACAGGGGGATCACCCCTCCACTTT. This codes for CASSYQTGGSPLHF.

The rearrangement uses TRBV6-2 or TRBV6-3 and TRBJ1-2, with 8 bases aligning to TRBD1. CDR1 and CDR2 (germline): MNHEY, SVGEGT. This CDR3 comprises 12 residues. Trimming at V came to 6 bases and at J to 5 bases, leaving 2 bases not matched to a gene. DNA for the CDR3: TGTGCCAGCAGCCGGACAGGGTATGGCTACACCTTC. Protein: CASSRTGYGYTF.

A few counts support this clone. The chain uses TRBV3-1 (or the pseudogene TRBV3-2) and TRBJ1-4; 8 bases match TRBD1. The ends lost 4 bases at V and 0 bases at J; junction bases unmatched: 7. The CDR3 consists of 17 residues. Germline values: CDR1 LGHDT, CDR2 YNNKEL (reference sequence). Written as DNA, the CDR3 is TGTGCCAGCAGCCTCCGGACAGGGATGACAACTAATGAAAAACTGTTTTTT. It yields the protein CASSLRTGMTTNEKLFF.